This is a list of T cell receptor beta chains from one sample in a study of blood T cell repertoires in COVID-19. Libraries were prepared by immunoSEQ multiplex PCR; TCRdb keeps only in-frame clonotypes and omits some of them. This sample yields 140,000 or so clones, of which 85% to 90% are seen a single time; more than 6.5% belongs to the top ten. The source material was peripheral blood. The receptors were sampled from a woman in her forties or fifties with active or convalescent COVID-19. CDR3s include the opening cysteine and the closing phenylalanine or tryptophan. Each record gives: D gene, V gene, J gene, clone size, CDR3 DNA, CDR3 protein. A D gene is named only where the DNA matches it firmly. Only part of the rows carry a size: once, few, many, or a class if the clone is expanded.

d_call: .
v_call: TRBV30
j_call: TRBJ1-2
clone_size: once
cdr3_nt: TGTGCCTGGAGACCCCCGGATAGACAGGACGGTGGCTACACCTTC
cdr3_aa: CAWRPPDRQDGGYTF

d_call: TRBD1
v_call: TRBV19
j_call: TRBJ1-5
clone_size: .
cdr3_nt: TGTGCCAGTAGTAGTCGGACAGGGACCAACAATCAGCCCCAGCATTTT
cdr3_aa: CASSSRTGTNNQPQHF

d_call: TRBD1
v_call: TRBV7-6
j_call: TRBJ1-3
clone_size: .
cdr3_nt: TGTGCCAGCAGCTTAGGACAGGGGGCCGGAAACACCATATATTTT
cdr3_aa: CASSLGQGAGNTIYF

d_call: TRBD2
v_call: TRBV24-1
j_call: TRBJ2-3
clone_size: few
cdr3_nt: TGTGCCACCAGTGACTTAGCGGGAGGGAGGCATACGCAGTATTTT
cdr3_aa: CATSDLAGGRHTQYF

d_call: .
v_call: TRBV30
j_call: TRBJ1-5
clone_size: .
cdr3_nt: TGTGCCTGGAGTCAAGGGAGCACTAGCAATCAGCCCCAGCATTTT
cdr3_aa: CAWSQGSTSNQPQHF

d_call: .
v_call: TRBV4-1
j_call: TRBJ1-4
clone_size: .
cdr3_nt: TGCGCCAGCAGCCAAGATGGGGGCAATCCTGAAAAACTGTTTTTT
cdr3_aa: CASSQDGGNPEKLFF

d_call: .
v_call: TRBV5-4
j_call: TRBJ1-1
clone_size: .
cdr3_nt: TGTGCCAGCAGCTTAGCTGGGGCAGGGCTCCTGGGAACTTTCTTT
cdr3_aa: CASSLAGAGLLGTFF

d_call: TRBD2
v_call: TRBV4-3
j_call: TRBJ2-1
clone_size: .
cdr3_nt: TGCGCCAGCAGCTCCCGACTAGCGGGAGTGTACAATGAGCAGTTCTTC
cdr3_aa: CASSSRLAGVYNEQFF

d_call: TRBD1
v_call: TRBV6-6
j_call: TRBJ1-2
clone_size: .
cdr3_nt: TGTGCCAGCAGACCCTTGGACAGGCCCAACTATGGCTACACCTTC
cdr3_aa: CASRPLDRPNYGYTF

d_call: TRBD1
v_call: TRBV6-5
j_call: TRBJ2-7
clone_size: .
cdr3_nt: TGTGCCAGCAAGACAGGGGCGGATGGCCACGAGCAGTACTTC
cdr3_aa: CASKTGADGHEQYF

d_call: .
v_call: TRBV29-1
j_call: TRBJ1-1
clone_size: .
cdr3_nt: TGCAGCGTTGAGAGTGGGAACACTGAAGCTTTCTTT
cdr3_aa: CSVESGNTEAFF

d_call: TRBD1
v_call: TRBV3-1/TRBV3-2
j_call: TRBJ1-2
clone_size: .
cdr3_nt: TGTGCCAGCTCCCTAACAGGGGGAGGCTATGGCTACACCTTC
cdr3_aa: CASSLTGGGYGYTF

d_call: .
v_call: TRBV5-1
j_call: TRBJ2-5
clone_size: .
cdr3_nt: TGCGCCAGCAGCGAAATTAGGGGGACCCAGTACTTC
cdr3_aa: CASSEIRGTQYF

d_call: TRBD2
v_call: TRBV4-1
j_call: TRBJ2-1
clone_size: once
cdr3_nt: TGCGCCAGCAGCCAAGGGGGTAGCGGGGTCTCCTACAATGAGCAGTTCTTC
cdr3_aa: CASSQGGSGVSYNEQFF

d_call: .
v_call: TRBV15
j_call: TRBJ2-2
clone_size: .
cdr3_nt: TGTGCCACCAGCAGAGTCCGGGGTAACACCGGGGAGCTGTTTTTT
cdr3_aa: CATSRVRGNTGELFF

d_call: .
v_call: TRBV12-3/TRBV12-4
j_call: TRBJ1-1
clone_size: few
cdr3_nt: TGTGCCAGCAGTGCAGGGTCTTTGACTGAAGCTTTCTTT
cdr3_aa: CASSAGSLTEAFF

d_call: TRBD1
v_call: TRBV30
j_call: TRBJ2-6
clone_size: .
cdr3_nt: TGTGCCTGGAGGACTTACGGACAGGTTAGGGCTGGGGCCAACGTCCTGACTTTC
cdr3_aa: CAWRTYGQVRAGANVLTF

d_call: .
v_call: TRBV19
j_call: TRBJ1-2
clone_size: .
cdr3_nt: TGTGCCAGTAGTACCATCCGGGATGCAAGAACATCCCTTTATGGCTACACCTTC
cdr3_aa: CASSTIRDARTSLYGYTF

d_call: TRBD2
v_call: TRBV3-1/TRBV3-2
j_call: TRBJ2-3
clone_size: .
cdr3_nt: TGTGCCAGCAGCCAAGTCGGCGGGGGGAGCACAGATACGCAGTATTTT
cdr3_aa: CASSQVGGGSTDTQYF

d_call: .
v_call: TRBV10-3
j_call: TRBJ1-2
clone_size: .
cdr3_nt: TGTGCCATCAGTGACCTTATCCGGGAGTCGTATGGCTACACCTTC
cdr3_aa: CAISDLIRESYGYTF

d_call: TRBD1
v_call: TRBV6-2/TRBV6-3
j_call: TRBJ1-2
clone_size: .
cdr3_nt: TGTGCCAGCAGTCCGCGGGGGACAGGATTTGGGCGGAACTATGGCTACACCTTC
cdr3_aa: CASSPRGTGFGRNYGYTF

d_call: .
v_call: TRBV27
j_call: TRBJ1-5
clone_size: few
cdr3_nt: TGTGCCAGCAGTTTCGCCGCCTCAGTGGGCAATCAGCCCCAGCATTTT
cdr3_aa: CASSFAASVGNQPQHF

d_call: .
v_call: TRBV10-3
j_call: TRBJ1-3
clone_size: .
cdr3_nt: TGTGCCATCAGCGGGGGAAACACCATATATTTT
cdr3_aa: CAISGGNTIYF

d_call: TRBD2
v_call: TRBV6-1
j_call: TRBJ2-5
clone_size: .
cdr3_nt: TGTGCCAGCAGTGAATCCGCTAGCGGGGGGTTCCAAGAGACCCAGTACTTC
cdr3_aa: CASSESASGGFQETQYF

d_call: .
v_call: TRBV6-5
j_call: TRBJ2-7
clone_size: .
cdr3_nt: TGTGCGCCGATAGGGACAATAGAATACGAGCAGTACTTC
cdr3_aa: CAPIGTIEYEQYF

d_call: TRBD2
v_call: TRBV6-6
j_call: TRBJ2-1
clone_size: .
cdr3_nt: TGTGCCAGCAGCCATAGCGGGGGGGCCTACAATGAGCAGTTCTTC
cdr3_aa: CASSHSGGAYNEQFF